This TCR beta chain was recorded in a study of Ad26.COV2.S vaccination and SARS-CoV-2 variants. Looking at the study overall: The authors gave Ad26.COV2.S intramuscularly, either once or twice 56 days apart.

With respect to this clone: The antigen is unknown.

Trimming pared 3 bases from V and 6 bases from J, leaving 9 bases between. Germline loops: CDR1 SEHNR, CDR2 FQNEAQ (reference sequence). The CDR3 consists of 13 residues. General observations from the study: Vaccine and placebo groups showed comparable non-spike TCR breadth. The TCR-based breadth and depth measures might underestimate overall T cell responses.

The treatment was: approximately 18 received Ad26.COV2.S at low or high dose, single or two shots; several received placebo; per-sample allocation not given. Specimens were obtained on day 63 following the first vaccine or placebo injection. Profiled with immunoSEQ multiplex PCR; TCRdb holds only in-frame clones, not every one. This sample has around 340,000 clones; roughly nine tenths occur once, and the top ten carry around 5.8%. This chain connects TRBV7-9 to TRBJ1-5; no clear D. The starting material was peripheral blood, obtained in a trial of Ad26.COV2.S vaccine versus placebo. This TCR came from a person aged 18-60 years who received the Ad26.COV2.S COVID-19 vaccine or a placebo. CDR3 sequence: CASSLDGVQPQHF. The CDR3 DNA reads TGTGCCAGCAGCTTGGATGGGGTTCAGCCCCAGCATTTT. Looking up the rest from reference TRBV7-9 and TRBJ1-5 gives the full variable domain: DTGVSQNPRHKITKRGQNVTFRCDPISEHNRLYWYRQTLGQGPEFLTYFQNEAQLEKSRLLSDRFSAERPKGSFSTLEIQRTEQGDSAMYLCASSLDGVQPQHFGDGTRLSIL.